One T cell receptor (beta chain) is described in this entry. Its cognate antigen is unknown. The sample belongs to a study of T cell responses to AZD1222 COVID-19 vaccine. Overall study: Doses given second, at about 4 or about 12 weeks, were pooled. General study points: Only six or seven AZD1222 recipients tested seropositive at baseline. Two AZD1222 doses significantly raised spike-specific TCR breadth and depth over controls.

The method was immunoSEQ multiplex PCR; TCRdb's version includes in-frame clones alone and lacks a portion of them. The sample gives 120,000 or so clones, roughly 90% of which show up once; 1.5% to 1.9% is in the top ten. V dropped 1 base and J dropped 2; count of bases not matched to a gene: 11. This CDR3 is built from 18 residues. Germline CDR1 and CDR2: SEHNR and FQNEAQ (reference sequence). The source is an adult in good health. This specimen was peripheral blood, taken on day 0 of AZD1222 vaccination. V and J are TRBV7-9 and TRBJ2-1; 7 positions match TRBD2. DNA of the CDR3: TGTGCCAGCAGCTTAGGTGGACTATCTAGCGGACCCTACAATGAGCAGTTCTTC. This sequence encodes CASSLGGLSSGPYNEQFF.